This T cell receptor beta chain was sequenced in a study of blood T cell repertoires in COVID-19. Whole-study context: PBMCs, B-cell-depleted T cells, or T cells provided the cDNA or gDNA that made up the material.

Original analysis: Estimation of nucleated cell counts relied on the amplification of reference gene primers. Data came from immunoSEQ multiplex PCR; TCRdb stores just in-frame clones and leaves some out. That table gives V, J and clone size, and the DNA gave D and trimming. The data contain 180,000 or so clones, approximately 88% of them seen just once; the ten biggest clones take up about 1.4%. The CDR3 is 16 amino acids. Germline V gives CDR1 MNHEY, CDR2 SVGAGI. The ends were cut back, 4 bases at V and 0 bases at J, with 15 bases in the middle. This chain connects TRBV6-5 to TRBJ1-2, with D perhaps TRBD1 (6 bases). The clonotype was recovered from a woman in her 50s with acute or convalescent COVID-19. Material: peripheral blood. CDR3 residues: CASSSSLGTPNYGYTF. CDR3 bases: TGTGCCAGCAGTTCGTCATTAGGGACACCTAACTATGGCTACACCTTC.